Sequencing of this T cell receptor beta chain was carried out in a study of tumor-infiltrating lymphocytes in primary liver carcinoma. Turning to the study itself: Participating patients were men and women between 30 and 69 years old. General study results and limits: Top-250-clone fractions were significantly higher in tumors than in blood (p = 0.039). Researchers found tumor-adjacent and tumor-blood pairs overlapped less than tumor region pairs.

This clonotype has a count of ten or more. As yet, its antigen is unknown. Germline V lookup: CDR1 SGHAT, CDR2 FQNNGV. The CDR3 sequence is 18 residues long. Trimming pared 5 bases from V and 0 bases from J, leaving 23 bases between. The authors made TCR beta cDNA from 500 to 600 ng total RNA with a constant-region primer. Libraries for TCR beta were built through three nested multiplex PCR rounds, which together made up a slightly modified ARM-PCR procedure. Investigators reported that the first two PCR rounds, at around 11 cycles each, used TRBV1-TRBV30 forward primers with a C-beta reverse primer. Using its own MiXCR run on the multiplex PCR reads, TCRdb lists one record per CDR3 protein. The sample carries 150,000 to 200,000 distinct CDR3 sequences, 50% to 75% recorded once. Blood RNA originated from unsorted whole blood, with germline DNA additionally extracted.

This TCR was sampled from a man aged 35 to 55 with primary liver carcinoma and hepatitis B virus infection. The chain recombines TRBV11-2 with TRBJ2-7; D assignment may be TRBD1 or TRBD2 (6 bases each). Sequencing was done on a sample of peripheral blood. DNA of the CDR3: TGTGCCAGCAGCCCCCTCAGGAGGGGCAGGGGCATCTCCTACGAGCAGTACTTC. Amino acid sequence: CASSPLRRGRGISYEQYF.